Listed below are T cell receptor beta chains from one sample, sequenced in a study of shared clonotypes between healthy human individuals. The method was immunoSEQ multiplex PCR; TCRdb's version includes in-frame clones alone and lacks a portion of them. The table has around 750,000 clones, 74% seen once; the top ten hold approximately 1.7%. Sequencing used memory CD4+ T cells sorted from blood. The receptors derive from a woman in her 30s in good health. The CDR3 runs from the conserved cysteine through the conserved F or W. The D gene is left open where the match is weak. Expanded clones get a size class; other rows say once, few or many, or leave the size out.

cdr3_nt: TGTGCCAGCAGTGAATTTGGGAACACTGAAGCTTTCTTT
cdr3_aa: CASSEFGNTEAFF
v_call: TRBV6-1
j_call: TRBJ1-1
d_call: -
clone_size: few

cdr3_nt: TGTGCCAGCATACTTAGCGGGATCACAGATACGCAGTATTTT
cdr3_aa: CASILSGITDTQYF
v_call: TRBV6-1
j_call: TRBJ2-3
d_call: TRBD2
clone_size: -

cdr3_nt: TGTGCCAGTAGTCTGCTTCAGGGACAGGATGGCTACACCTTC
cdr3_aa: CASSLLQGQDGYTF
v_call: TRBV19
j_call: TRBJ1-2
d_call: TRBD1
clone_size: -

cdr3_nt: TGTGCCAGCAGCTTAGGTCTGGGCTTCTCTGGAAACACCATATATTTT
cdr3_aa: CASSLGLGFSGNTIYF
v_call: TRBV7-2
j_call: TRBJ1-3
d_call: -
clone_size: once

cdr3_nt: TGTGCCAGCAGCTTAGTAGCGGGCAACGAGCAGTACTTC
cdr3_aa: CASSLVAGNEQYF
v_call: TRBV7-6
j_call: TRBJ2-7
d_call: TRBD2
clone_size: once

cdr3_nt: TGTGCCAGCAGGCCTACCTGGGATGAGCAGTTCTTC
cdr3_aa: CASRPTWDEQFF
v_call: TRBV6-5
j_call: TRBJ2-1
d_call: -
clone_size: -

cdr3_nt: TGTGCCAGCAGTTTCCGGGACAGGGTATCAGGAAACACCATATATTTT
cdr3_aa: CASSFRDRVSGNTIYF
v_call: TRBV28
j_call: TRBJ1-3
d_call: TRBD1
clone_size: once

cdr3_nt: TGTGCCAGCAGACCGCTAGCGGGAGGGCCTGTCACCGGGGAGCTGTTTTTT
cdr3_aa: CASRPLAGGPVTGELFF
v_call: TRBV28
j_call: TRBJ2-2
d_call: TRBD2
clone_size: -

cdr3_nt: TGTGCCAGCAGCCAAGGACTAGATGGCGTTGGGGAGACCCAGTACTTC
cdr3_aa: CASSQGLDGVGETQYF
v_call: TRBV4-2
j_call: TRBJ2-5
d_call: -
clone_size: -

cdr3_nt: TGCAGCGTGGGGCCCCCGGGACAGGGGATCTACGAGCAGTACTTC
cdr3_aa: CSVGPPGQGIYEQYF
v_call: TRBV29-1
j_call: TRBJ2-7
d_call: TRBD1
clone_size: -

cdr3_nt: TGTGCCAGTAGTCCAGGGGGCGCGACCACTGAAGCTTTCTTT
cdr3_aa: CASSPGGATTEAFF
v_call: TRBV19
j_call: TRBJ1-1
d_call: TRBD1
clone_size: -

cdr3_nt: TGCGCCAGCAGCTTGGGTGACAGGGACCTACCCGAGCAGTACTTC
cdr3_aa: CASSLGDRDLPEQYF
v_call: TRBV5-1
j_call: TRBJ2-7
d_call: TRBD1
clone_size: -

cdr3_nt: TGCGCCAGCAGCTTTTCTAGCGGGAGTGCAACCTACGAGCAGTACTTC
cdr3_aa: CASSFSSGSATYEQYF
v_call: TRBV5-1
j_call: TRBJ2-7
d_call: TRBD2
clone_size: -

cdr3_nt: TGTGCCAGCAGCCTGGGACAGCCCTACGAGCAGTACTTC
cdr3_aa: CASSLGQPYEQYF
v_call: TRBV7-2
j_call: TRBJ2-7
d_call: TRBD1
clone_size: few

cdr3_nt: TGCGCCAGCAGCTTGCAGGCAAGCTCCTACAATGAGCAGTTCTTC
cdr3_aa: CASSLQASSYNEQFF
v_call: TRBV5-1
j_call: TRBJ2-1
d_call: -
clone_size: -

cdr3_nt: TGCGCCAGCAGCTCCGGAGGGGTTCTCTCTGGAAACACCATATATTTT
cdr3_aa: CASSSGGVLSGNTIYF
v_call: TRBV5-1
j_call: TRBJ1-3
d_call: -
clone_size: -

cdr3_nt: TGCAGCGGGAGGGCGAGAAATGAAAAACTGTTTTTT
cdr3_aa: CSGRARNEKLFF
v_call: TRBV29-1
j_call: TRBJ1-4
d_call: -
clone_size: -

cdr3_nt: TGTGCCAGCAGTCCCCGGACTAGCGGATACGAGCAGTACTTC
cdr3_aa: CASSPRTSGYEQYF
v_call: TRBV2
j_call: TRBJ2-7
d_call: TRBD2
clone_size: -

cdr3_nt: TGCGCCAGCAGCCCGGACTTTGAGTTGACCGGGGAGCTGTTTTTT
cdr3_aa: CASSPDFELTGELFF
v_call: TRBV5-1
j_call: TRBJ2-2
d_call: -
clone_size: -

cdr3_nt: TGTGCCAGCAGTCTAGACAGGGTAACTGAAGCTTTCTTT
cdr3_aa: CASSLDRVTEAFF
v_call: TRBV14
j_call: TRBJ1-1
d_call: TRBD1
clone_size: -

cdr3_nt: TGTGCCAGCAGCTTGCGGAGCTCCTACGAGCAGTACTTC
cdr3_aa: CASSLRSSYEQYF
v_call: TRBV5-6
j_call: TRBJ2-7
d_call: -
clone_size: -

cdr3_nt: TGTGCCAGCAGTCAGAGCTATGGCTACACCTTC
cdr3_aa: CASSQSYGYTF
v_call: TRBV28
j_call: TRBJ1-2
d_call: -
clone_size: -

cdr3_nt: TGTGCCAGCAGCGCAACTGGGACATACTATGGCTACACCTTC
cdr3_aa: CASSATGTYYGYTF
v_call: TRBV6-1
j_call: TRBJ1-2
d_call: -
clone_size: -

cdr3_nt: TGTGCCAGCAGCTTGACTAGGGAAAATGAGCAGTTCTTC
cdr3_aa: CASSLTRENEQFF
v_call: TRBV5-4
j_call: TRBJ2-1
d_call: -
clone_size: -

cdr3_nt: TGTGCCAGCAGTGCGGGACTAGTTACAGATACGCAGTATTTT
cdr3_aa: CASSAGLVTDTQYF
v_call: TRBV2
j_call: TRBJ2-3
d_call: TRBD2
clone_size: few

cdr3_nt: TGTGCCAGCAGCGTAGGTCAGAAGGGAGCAGATACGCAGTATTTT
cdr3_aa: CASSVGQKGADTQYF
v_call: TRBV9
j_call: TRBJ2-3
d_call: -
clone_size: few

cdr3_nt: TGTGCCATCAGCCAGTCGGGGACAGGGCCTGAGACCCAGTACTTC
cdr3_aa: CAISQSGTGPETQYF
v_call: TRBV10-3
j_call: TRBJ2-5
d_call: TRBD1
clone_size: -

cdr3_nt: TGCGCCAGCAGCCTGGGACTGGATGGTGAAAAACTGTTTTTT
cdr3_aa: CASSLGLDGEKLFF
v_call: TRBV5-1
j_call: TRBJ1-4
d_call: -
clone_size: -

cdr3_nt: TGTGCCAGCAGCTTAGATAGCTCCTACAATGAGCAGTTCTTC
cdr3_aa: CASSLDSSYNEQFF
v_call: TRBV7-2
j_call: TRBJ2-1
d_call: -
clone_size: many

cdr3_nt: TGTGCCAGCAGCGTCCGGGACAGGGGTGCAAACGAGCAGTACTTC
cdr3_aa: CASSVRDRGANEQYF
v_call: TRBV7-9
j_call: TRBJ2-7
d_call: TRBD1
clone_size: few

cdr3_nt: TGCGCCAGCTCCGTAGCGGGAGGGAACACCGGGGAGCTGTTTTTT
cdr3_aa: CASSVAGGNTGELFF
v_call: TRBV5-1
j_call: TRBJ2-2
d_call: TRBD2
clone_size: -

cdr3_nt: TGTGCCAGCAGTCCGTTTTCTGGGGTGGTGGAAAAACTGTTTTTT
cdr3_aa: CASSPFSGVVEKLFF
v_call: TRBV28
j_call: TRBJ1-4
d_call: -
clone_size: -

cdr3_nt: TGTGCCAGCAGTGGGGGTCACGAAGATACGCAGTATTTT
cdr3_aa: CASSGGHEDTQYF
v_call: TRBV28
j_call: TRBJ2-3
d_call: -
clone_size: -

cdr3_nt: TGCGCCAGCAGCCCTGGACTAGCGGGATACCAAGAGACCCAGTACTTC
cdr3_aa: CASSPGLAGYQETQYF
v_call: TRBV5-1
j_call: TRBJ2-5
d_call: TRBD2
clone_size: -

cdr3_nt: TGTGCCAGTAGTATCGAGAGCGGGAGGAACTACAATGAGCAGTTCTTC
cdr3_aa: CASSIESGRNYNEQFF
v_call: TRBV19
j_call: TRBJ2-1
d_call: TRBD2
clone_size: -

cdr3_nt: TGCGCCAGCAGCCAAGCAGGGACCTCCTACAATGAGCAGTTCTTC
cdr3_aa: CASSQAGTSYNEQFF
v_call: TRBV4-1
j_call: TRBJ2-1
d_call: -
clone_size: -

cdr3_nt: TGCGCCAGCAAGGGGGCGAACACTGAAGCTTTCTTT
cdr3_aa: CASKGANTEAFF
v_call: TRBV10-1
j_call: TRBJ1-1
d_call: TRBD1
clone_size: -

cdr3_nt: TGTGCCAGCAGCTTAGGTTTTAGGACAGGCACTGAAGCTTTCTTT
cdr3_aa: CASSLGFRTGTEAFF
v_call: TRBV11-2
j_call: TRBJ1-1
d_call: TRBD1
clone_size: -

cdr3_nt: TGTGCCAGCAGTACACTAGCGGGAGCCTACAATGAGCAGTTCTTC
cdr3_aa: CASSTLAGAYNEQFF
v_call: TRBV28
j_call: TRBJ2-1
d_call: TRBD2
clone_size: -

cdr3_nt: TGTGCCAGCAGCGTAGGGCCTAGCACAGATACGCAGTATTTT
cdr3_aa: CASSVGPSTDTQYF
v_call: TRBV9
j_call: TRBJ2-3
d_call: -
clone_size: -

cdr3_nt: TGTGCCAGTAAGGGACAGCTAAACACTGAAGCTTTCTTT
cdr3_aa: CASKGQLNTEAFF
v_call: TRBV19
j_call: TRBJ1-1
d_call: TRBD1
clone_size: -

cdr3_nt: TGTGCCAGCAGCGAGGAGCTCGCGGGCACAGATACGCAGTATTTT
cdr3_aa: CASSEELAGTDTQYF
v_call: TRBV5-6
j_call: TRBJ2-3
d_call: -
clone_size: -

cdr3_nt: TGTGCCAGTACCACCCGGGCGGGACAATCTAATTCACCCCTCCACTTT
cdr3_aa: CASTTRAGQSNSPLHF
v_call: TRBV19
j_call: TRBJ1-6
d_call: -
clone_size: -

cdr3_nt: TGTGCCAGCAGCTCACCCCTTTTGGGGGAGCTGTTTTTT
cdr3_aa: CASSSPLLGELFF
v_call: TRBV7-3
j_call: TRBJ2-2
d_call: -
clone_size: -

cdr3_nt: TGTGCCAGCAGCCTCGACGGACAGGATAACTATGGCTACACCTTC
cdr3_aa: CASSLDGQDNYGYTF
v_call: TRBV4-2
j_call: TRBJ1-2
d_call: TRBD1
clone_size: -

cdr3_nt: TGTGCCAGCAGCTTGCCAGGGCTCCCTGAAGCTTTCTTT
cdr3_aa: CASSLPGLPEAFF
v_call: TRBV5-4
j_call: TRBJ1-1
d_call: -
clone_size: few